The clone carrying this T cell receptor beta chain was counted once. Its antigen is not known. This sample was included in a study of CD8 T cells in Susac syndrome. RNA, at roughly 0.45 to 1 ug, was reverse transcribed with random hexamers. TCRdb re-called the immunoSEQ multiplex PCR reads with MiXCR, one entry per CDR3 protein. In the table there are about 130,000 distinct CDR3 sequences, more than 85% of which are singletons. Trimming removed 2 bases from V and 6 bases from J, with 13 bases in between. Germline assignment: CDR1 MNHEY and CDR2 SMNVEV (reference sequence). CDR3 length equals 14 residues. Overall study results and limits: In total CD8+ repertoires, around 15 Susac-specific public clones were found, and CD8+ TEMRA repertoires had 4 to 6.

This chain connects TRBV27 to TRBJ1-2, with D tentatively TRBD1 (6 bases). The receptor's source is a human donor with Susac syndrome. Sequencing input: CD8+ T cells from PBMCs. CDR3 residues: CASSLLGARDGYTF. The CDR3 coding sequence is TGTGCCAGCAGTTTACTGGGGGCGCGGGATGGCTACACCTTC.